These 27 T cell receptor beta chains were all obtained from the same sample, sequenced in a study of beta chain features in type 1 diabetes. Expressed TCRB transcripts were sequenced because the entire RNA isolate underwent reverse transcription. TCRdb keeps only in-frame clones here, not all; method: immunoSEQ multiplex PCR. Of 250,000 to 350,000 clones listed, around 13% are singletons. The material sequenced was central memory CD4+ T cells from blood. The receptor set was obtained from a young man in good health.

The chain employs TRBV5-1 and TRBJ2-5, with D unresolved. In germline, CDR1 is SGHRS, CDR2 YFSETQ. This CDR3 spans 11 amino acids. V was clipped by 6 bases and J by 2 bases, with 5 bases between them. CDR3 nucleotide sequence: TGCGCCAGCAACTCTCAAGAGACCCAGTACTTC. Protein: CASNSQETQYF.

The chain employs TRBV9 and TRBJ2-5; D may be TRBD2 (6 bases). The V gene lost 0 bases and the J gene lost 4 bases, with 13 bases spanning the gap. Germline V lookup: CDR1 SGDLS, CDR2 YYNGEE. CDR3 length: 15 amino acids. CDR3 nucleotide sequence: TGTGCCAGCAGCGTAGTTGGGTTAGCGGTAGAGACCCAGTACTTC. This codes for CASSVVGLAVETQYF.

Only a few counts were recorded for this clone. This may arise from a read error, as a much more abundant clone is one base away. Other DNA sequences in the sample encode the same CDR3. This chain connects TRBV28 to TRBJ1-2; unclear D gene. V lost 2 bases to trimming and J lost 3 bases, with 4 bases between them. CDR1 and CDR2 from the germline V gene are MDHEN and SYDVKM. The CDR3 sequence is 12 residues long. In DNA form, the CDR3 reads TGTGCCAGCAGTTTAGGGGACTATGGCTACACCTTC. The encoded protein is CASSLGDYGYTF.

The CDR3 sequence is CASNPMGFDQPQHF. The CDR3 DNA is TGTGCCAGCAACCCGATGGGGTTCGATCAGCCCCAGCATTTT. J is TRBJ1-5 and V is TRBV6-1, with D uncertain. Germline lookup yields CDR1 MNHNS and CDR2 SASEGT. This CDR3 contains 14 residues. V lost 7 bases and J 5 bases, leaving 15 bases between the germline ends.

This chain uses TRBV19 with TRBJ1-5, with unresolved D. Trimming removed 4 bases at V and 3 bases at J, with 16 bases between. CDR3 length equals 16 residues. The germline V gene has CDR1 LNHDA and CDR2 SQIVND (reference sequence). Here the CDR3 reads CASSTRGMNLNQPQHF. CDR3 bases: TGTGCCAGTAGTACGCGCGGAATGAACCTCAATCAGCCCCAGCATTTT.

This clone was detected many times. CDR3 DNA: TGTGCCAGCAGTGCAAAGAGGGGGAACACTGAAGCTTTCTTT. It yields the protein CASSAKRGNTEAFF. The gene calls are TRBV6-5 and TRBJ1-1, with D possibly TRBD1 on 5 matching bases. CDR1 and CDR2 (germline): MNHEY, SVGAGI. V gave up 5 bases and J gave up 1 base, with 11 bases separating them. This CDR3 region has 14 residues.

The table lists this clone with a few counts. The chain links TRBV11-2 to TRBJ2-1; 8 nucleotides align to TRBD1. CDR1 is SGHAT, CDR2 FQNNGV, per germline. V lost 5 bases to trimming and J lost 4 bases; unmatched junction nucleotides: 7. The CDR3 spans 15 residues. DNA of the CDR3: TGTGCCAGCAGCATCCAGGGGGCCACTTACAATGAGCAGTTCTTC. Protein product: CASSIQGATYNEQFF.

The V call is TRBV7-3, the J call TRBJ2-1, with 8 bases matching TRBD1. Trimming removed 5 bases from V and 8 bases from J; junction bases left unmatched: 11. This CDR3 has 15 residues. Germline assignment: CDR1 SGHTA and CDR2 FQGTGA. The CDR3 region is CASSPMAQGAYEQFF. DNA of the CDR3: TGTGCCAGCAGCCCAATGGCCCAGGGGGCCTATGAGCAGTTCTTC.

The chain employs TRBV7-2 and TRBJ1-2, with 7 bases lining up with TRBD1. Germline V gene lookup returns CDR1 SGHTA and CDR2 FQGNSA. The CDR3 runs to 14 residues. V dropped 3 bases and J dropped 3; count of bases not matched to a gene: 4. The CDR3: CASSFNQGDYGYTF. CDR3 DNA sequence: TGTGCCAGCAGCTTCAATCAGGGGGACTATGGCTACACCTTC.

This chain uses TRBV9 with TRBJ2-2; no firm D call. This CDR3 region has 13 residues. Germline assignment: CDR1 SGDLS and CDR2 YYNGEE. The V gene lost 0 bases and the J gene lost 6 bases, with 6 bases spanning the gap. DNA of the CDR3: TGTGCCAGCAGCGTAGGGGTCCCCGGGGAGCTGTTTTTT. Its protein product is CASSVGVPGELFF.

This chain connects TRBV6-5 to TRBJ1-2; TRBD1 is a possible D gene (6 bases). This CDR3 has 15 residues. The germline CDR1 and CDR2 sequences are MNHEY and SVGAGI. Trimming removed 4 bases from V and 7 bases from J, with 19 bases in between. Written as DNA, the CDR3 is TGTGCCAGCAGTTCGACAGGAGACCCCCCCCGTGGCTACACCTTC. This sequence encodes CASSSTGDPPRGYTF.

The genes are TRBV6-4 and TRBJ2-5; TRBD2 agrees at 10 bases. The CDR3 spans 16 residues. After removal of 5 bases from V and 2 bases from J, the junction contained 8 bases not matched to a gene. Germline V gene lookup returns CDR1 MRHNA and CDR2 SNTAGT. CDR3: CASSCVAGGVQETQYF. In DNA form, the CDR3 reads TGTGCCAGCAGTTGTGTAGCGGGAGGCGTTCAAGAGACCCAGTACTTC.

The CDR3 loop reads CASSQDIGPAFF. CDR3 DNA sequence: TGCGCCAGCAGCCAAGATATAGGGCCAGCTTTCTTT. J is TRBJ1-1 and V is TRBV4-3; D gene uncertain. Trimming left V 0 bases short and J 10 bases short, with 9 bases between. The CDR3 covers 12 residues. Germline V gene lookup returns CDR1 LGHNA and CDR2 YSLEER.

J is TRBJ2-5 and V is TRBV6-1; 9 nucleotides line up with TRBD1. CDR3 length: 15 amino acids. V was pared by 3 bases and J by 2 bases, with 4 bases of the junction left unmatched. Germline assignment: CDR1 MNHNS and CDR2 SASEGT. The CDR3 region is CASSDDRGWQETQYF. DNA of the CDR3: TGTGCCAGCAGTGATGACAGGGGGTGGCAAGAGACCCAGTACTTC.

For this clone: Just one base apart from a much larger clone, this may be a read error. This CDR3 reads CASSLWYEQYF. DNA for the CDR3: TGTGCCAGCAGCTTATGGTACGAGCAGTACTTC. This chain connects TRBV11-2 to TRBJ2-7; D call uncertain. There are 11 residues in the CDR3. V was clipped by 2 bases and J by 4 bases, with 3 bases between them. Germline V gene data show CDR1 as SGHAT and CDR2 as FQNNGV. The full variable domain, completed using reference TRBV11-2 and TRBJ2-7, is EAGVAQSPRYKIIEKRQSVAFWCNPISGHATLYWYQQILGQGPKLLIQFQNNGVVDDSQLPKDRFSAERLKGVDSTLKIQPAKLEDSAVYLCASSLWYEQYFGPGTRLTVT.

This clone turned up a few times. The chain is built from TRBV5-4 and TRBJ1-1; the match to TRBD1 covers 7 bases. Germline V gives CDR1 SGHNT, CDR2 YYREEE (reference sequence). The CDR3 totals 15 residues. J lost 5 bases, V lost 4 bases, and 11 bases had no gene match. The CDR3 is CASSPPTGALTEAFF. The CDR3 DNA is TGTGCCAGCAGCCCTCCCACAGGGGCGTTGACTGAAGCTTTCTTT.

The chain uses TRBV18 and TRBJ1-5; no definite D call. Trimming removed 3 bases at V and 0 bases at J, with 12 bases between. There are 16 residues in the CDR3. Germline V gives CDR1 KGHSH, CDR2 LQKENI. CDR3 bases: TGTGCCAGCTCACCGGAGGCAGAGTATAGCAATCAGCCCCAGCATTTT. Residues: CASSPEAEYSNQPQHF.

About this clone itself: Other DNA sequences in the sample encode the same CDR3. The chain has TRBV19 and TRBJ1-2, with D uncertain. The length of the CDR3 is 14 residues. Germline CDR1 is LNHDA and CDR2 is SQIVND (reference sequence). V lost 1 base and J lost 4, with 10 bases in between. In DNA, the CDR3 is TGTGCCAGTAGTATAGCGGGCGCAGTCTATGGCTACACCTTC. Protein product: CASSIAGAVYGYTF.

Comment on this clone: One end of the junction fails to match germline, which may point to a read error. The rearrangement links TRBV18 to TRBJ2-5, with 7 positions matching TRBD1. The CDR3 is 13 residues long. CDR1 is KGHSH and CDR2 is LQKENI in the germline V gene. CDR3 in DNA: TGCGCCAGCTCACCACAGGACAGGGAGACCCAGTACTTC. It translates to CASSPQDRETQYF.

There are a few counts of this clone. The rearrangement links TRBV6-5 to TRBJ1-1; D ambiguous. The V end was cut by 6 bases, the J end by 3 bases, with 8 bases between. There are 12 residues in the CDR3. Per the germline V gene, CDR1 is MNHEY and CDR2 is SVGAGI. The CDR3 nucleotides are TGTGCCAGCAGGAGTTTCGACACTGAAGCTTTCTTT. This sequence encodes CASRSFDTEAFF.

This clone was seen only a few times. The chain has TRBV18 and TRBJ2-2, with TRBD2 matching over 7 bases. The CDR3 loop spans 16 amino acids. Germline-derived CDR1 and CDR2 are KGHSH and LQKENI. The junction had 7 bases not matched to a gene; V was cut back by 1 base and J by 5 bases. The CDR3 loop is CASSPRGGSDTGELFF. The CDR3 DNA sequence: TGTGCCAGCTCACCACGCGGGGGTAGCGATACCGGGGAGCTGTTTTTT.

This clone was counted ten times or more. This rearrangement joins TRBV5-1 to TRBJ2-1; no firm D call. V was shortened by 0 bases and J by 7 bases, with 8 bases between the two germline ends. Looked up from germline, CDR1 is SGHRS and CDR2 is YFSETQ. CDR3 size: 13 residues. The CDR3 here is CASSLAAENEQFF. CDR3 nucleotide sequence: TGCGCCAGCAGCTTGGCGGCTGAGAATGAGCAGTTCTTC.

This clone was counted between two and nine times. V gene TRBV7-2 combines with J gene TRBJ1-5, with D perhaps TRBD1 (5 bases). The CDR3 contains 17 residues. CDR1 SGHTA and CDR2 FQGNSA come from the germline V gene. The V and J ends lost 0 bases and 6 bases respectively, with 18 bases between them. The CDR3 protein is CASSLAVGGGRGQPQHF. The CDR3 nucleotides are TGTGCCAGCAGCTTAGCGGTTGGCGGGGGACGGGGTCAGCCCCAGCATTTT.

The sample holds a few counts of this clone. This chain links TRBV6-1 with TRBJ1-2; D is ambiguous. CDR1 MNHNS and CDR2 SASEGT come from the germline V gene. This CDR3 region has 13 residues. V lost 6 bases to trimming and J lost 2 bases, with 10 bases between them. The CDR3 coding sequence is TGTGCCAGCAGACTAGACCAGAACTATGGCTACACCTTC. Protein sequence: CASRLDQNYGYTF.

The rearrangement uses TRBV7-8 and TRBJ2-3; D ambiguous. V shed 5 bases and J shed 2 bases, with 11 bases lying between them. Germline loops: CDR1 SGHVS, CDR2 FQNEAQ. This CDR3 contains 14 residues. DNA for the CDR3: TGTGCCAGCAGCGGCCGCTGGGACACAGATACGCAGTATTTT. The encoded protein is CASSGRWDTDTQYF.

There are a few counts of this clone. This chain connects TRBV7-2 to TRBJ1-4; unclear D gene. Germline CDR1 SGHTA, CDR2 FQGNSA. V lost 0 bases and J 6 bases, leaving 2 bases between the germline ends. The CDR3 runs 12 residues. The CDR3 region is CASSLAHEKLFF. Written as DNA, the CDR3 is TGTGCCAGCAGCTTAGCCCATGAAAAACTGTTTTTT.

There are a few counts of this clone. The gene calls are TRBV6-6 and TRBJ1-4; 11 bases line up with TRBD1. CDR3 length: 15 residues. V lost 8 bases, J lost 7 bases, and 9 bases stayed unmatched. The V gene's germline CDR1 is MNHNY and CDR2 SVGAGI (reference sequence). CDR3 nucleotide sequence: TGTGCCAGCGGAAGGGACAGGGGGGATGCTGAAAAACTGTTTTTT. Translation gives CASGRDRGDAEKLFF.